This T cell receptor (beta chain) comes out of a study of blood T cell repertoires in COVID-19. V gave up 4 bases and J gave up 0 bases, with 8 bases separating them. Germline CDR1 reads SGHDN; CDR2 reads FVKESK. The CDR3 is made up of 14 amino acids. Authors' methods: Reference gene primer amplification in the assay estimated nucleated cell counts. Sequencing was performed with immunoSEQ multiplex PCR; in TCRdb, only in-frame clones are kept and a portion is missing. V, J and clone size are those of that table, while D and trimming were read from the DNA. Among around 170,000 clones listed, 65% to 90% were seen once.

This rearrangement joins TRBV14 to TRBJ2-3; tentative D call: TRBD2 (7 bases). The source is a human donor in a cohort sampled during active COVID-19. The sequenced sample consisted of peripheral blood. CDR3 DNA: TGTGCCAGCAGCCGGGGGGGCAGCACAGATACGCAGTATTTT. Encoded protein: CASSRGGSTDTQYF.